One sample yielded the 16 T cell receptor beta chains listed below, sequenced in a study of T cell clones after liver transplantation. Assay used: immunoSEQ multiplex PCR; TCRdb lists only in-frame clones, some missing. The sample contains roughly 120,000 clones, 90% of which appear only once. The specimen was CD4+ T cells from blood, collected 12 months after liver transplant. The receptors shown here come from a human patient who received a liver transplant. Some T cells may be supplied by the graft donor.

CDR3 residues: CAISGGRGGSGNTIYF. CDR3 DNA: TGTGCCATCAGTGGGGGCAGGGGAGGCTCTGGAAACACCATATATTTT. V gene TRBV10-3 combines with J gene TRBJ1-3; D possibly corresponds to TRBD1 (6 bases). The CDR3 runs to 16 residues. Germline V gene data show CDR1 as ENHRY and CDR2 as SYGVKD. The V gene lost 4 bases and the J gene lost 0 bases, with 13 bases spanning the gap.

In the case of this clone: Other DNA sequences within the sample encode an identical CDR3. The CDR3 DNA follows: TGTGCCAGCAGCGTAGGAGTTAGCTCCTACAATGAGCAGTTCTTC. Protein sequence: CASSVGVSSYNEQFF. The chain joins TRBV9 to TRBJ2-1; D ambiguous. V was pared by 0 bases and J by 0 bases, with 7 bases between. Germline CDR1 reads SGDLS; CDR2 reads YYNGEE. The CDR3 consists of 15 residues.

V is TRBV7-9 and J is TRBJ1-2, with unresolved D. The CDR3 extends over 12 amino acids. The germline V and J ends were trimmed by 4 bases and 8 bases, with 11 bases remaining between them. Germline V gene data show CDR1 as SEHNR and CDR2 as FQNEAQ (reference sequence). The CDR3 sequence is CASSSDGQGYTF. CDR3 sequence (DNA): TGTGCCAGCAGCTCGGACGGCCAGGGCTACACCTTC.

The chain carries TRBV4-1 and TRBJ2-3, with TRBD2 as a possible D gene (6 bases). The V and J ends lost 0 bases and 0 bases respectively, with 10 bases between them. The CDR3 has 16 residues. Germline V gives CDR1 MGHRA, CDR2 YSYEKL. The CDR3 reads CASSQEGRDSTDTQYF. The CDR3 coding sequence is TGCGCCAGCAGCCAAGAGGGGCGGGATAGCACAGATACGCAGTATTTT.

In DNA form, the CDR3 reads TGTGCCAGCAGCCCACGAGGACGGATTACCACCTTAGTCTCTGGAAACACCATATATTTT. Amino acids: CASSPRGRITTLVSGNTIYF. The chain employs TRBV21-1 and TRBJ1-3. TRBV21-1 is a documented pseudogene. This CDR3 has 20 residues.

J is TRBJ2-7 and V is TRBV28, with 10 bases identical to TRBD1. The trim removed 4 bases at V and 4 bases at J, leaving 4 bases unmatched. Germline V gene data show CDR1 as MDHEN and CDR2 as SYDVKM. There are 14 residues in the CDR3. CDR3 DNA: TGTGCCAGCAGTTCCGGGACAGGGGTATACGAGCAGTACTTC. This sequence encodes CASSSGTGVYEQYF.

The chain has TRBV6-5 and TRBJ2-7; 14 positions agree with TRBD2. This CDR3 has 15 residues. The J segment lost 6 bases and the V segment lost 6 bases, leaving 7 bases of the junction unmatched. From germline, CDR1 is MNHEY and CDR2 SVGAGI. The CDR3 protein is CASSRPGLAGVEQYF. The CDR3 DNA follows: TGTGCCAGCAGCAGACCGGGACTAGCGGGAGTCGAGCAGTACTTC.

The gene calls are TRBV2 and TRBJ1-5, with 7 bases lining up with TRBD1. Germline V lookup: CDR1 SNHLY, CDR2 FYNNEI. This CDR3 spans 14 amino acids. V dropped 7 bases and J dropped 4; count of bases not matched to a gene: 7. CDR3 DNA: TGTGCCAGCAATCCCGGGACAGAAAATCAGCCCCAGCATTTT. It encodes CASNPGTENQPQHF.

V is TRBV6-5 and J is TRBJ2-6; D is possibly TRBD2 (5 bases). V was clipped by 5 bases and J by 0 bases, with 5 bases between them. Germline CDR1 and CDR2: MNHEY and SVGAGI. The CDR3 has 14 amino acids. The CDR3 reads CASSEGSGANVLTF. CDR3 DNA: TGTGCCAGCAGTGAGGGCTCTGGGGCCAACGTCCTGACTTTC.

The gene calls are TRBV18 and TRBJ2-1; D possibly corresponds to TRBD2 (5 bases). The germline V gene has CDR1 KGHSH and CDR2 LQKENI. CDR3 size: 14 residues. V lost 6 bases, J lost 0 bases, and 9 bases lay in between. Here the CDR3 reads CASSLGSSYNEQFF. The CDR3, as DNA: TGTGCCAGCTCCCTAGGGAGCTCCTACAATGAGCAGTTCTTC. Looking up the rest from reference TRBV18 and TRBJ2-1 gives the full variable domain: NAGVMQNPRHLVRRRGQEARLRCSPMKGHSHVYWYRQLPEEGLKFMVYLQKENIIDESGMPKERFSAEFPKEGPSILRIQQVVRGDSAAYFCASSLGSSYNEQFFGPGTRLTVL.

Points on this clone: This sample also contains other DNA sequences that code for the same CDR3. V and J are TRBV19 and TRBJ2-3; D possibly uses TRBD1 or TRBD2 (5 bases each). CDR1 and CDR2 (germline): LNHDA, SQIVND (reference sequence). The CDR3 runs to 15 residues. The V end lost 3 bases, the J end lost 0 bases, and 10 bases lay between the germline ends. CDR3 loop: CASSIGTVSTDTQYF. The CDR3 nucleotides are TGTGCCAGTAGTATCGGGACCGTGAGCACAGATACGCAGTATTTT.

In this sample, this clone turned up many times. The chain combines TRBV27 with TRBJ2-7; 11 nucleotides match TRBD2. With V trimmed by 4 bases and J by 0 bases, 20 bases remained unmatched. Germline V lookup: CDR1 MNHEY, CDR2 SMNVEV (reference sequence). There are 21 residues in the CDR3. CDR3: CASSSSRASVAGGKSSYEQYF. Written as DNA, the CDR3 is TGTGCCAGCAGTTCCTCCCGGGCTAGTGTAGCGGGAGGGAAGAGCTCCTACGAGCAGTACTTC.

V gene TRBV5-8 combines with J gene TRBJ2-5; D call uncertain. CDR1 and CDR2 (germline): SGHTS, YDEGEE. Trimming removed 0 bases at V and 1 base at J, with 7 bases between. The CDR3 is 14 amino acids. The CDR3 sequence is CASSLAEGQETQYF. The CDR3 DNA reads TGTGCCAGCAGCTTGGCCGAAGGCCAAGAGACCCAGTACTTC.

The chain uses TRBV7-6 and TRBJ2-2; 8 nucleotides line up with TRBD2. Germline CDR1 is SGHVS and CDR2 is FNYEAQ. The V gene end was trimmed by 4 bases and the J gene end by 7 bases; junction bases not matched to a gene: 5. This CDR3 contains 14 residues. CDR3 protein: CASSSGTSGGELFF. CDR3 coding DNA: TGTGCCAGCAGCTCGGGGACTAGTGGCGGGGAGCTGTTTTTT.

The gene calls are TRBV6-1 and TRBJ2-2; 9 bases agree with TRBD1. V shed 1 base, J shed 5 bases, and the junction held 8 bases outside the gene matches. The germline CDR1 and CDR2 sequences are MNHNS and SASEGT. This CDR3 has 17 amino acids. CDR3 sequence (DNA): TGTGCCAGCAGTGAAGTCTCCGGGACAGGGATTACCGGGGAGCTGTTTTTT. Protein: CASSEVSGTGITGELFF.

The CDR3 region is CASSPRLALNMEQFF. DNA for the CDR3: TGTGCCAGCAGCCCTAGACTAGCACTAAATATGGAGCAGTTCTTC. The chain couples TRBV7-9 to TRBJ2-1, with 7 bases fitting TRBD2. This CDR3 comprises 15 residues. From germline, CDR1 is SEHNR and CDR2 FQNEAQ (reference sequence). V trimming: 5 bases; J trimming: 10 bases; junction bases outside the gene matches: 14.